The present TCR beta chain was sequenced within a study of patients and donors after allogeneic stem cell transplantation. The CDR3 has 13 residues. The V end was cut by 6 bases, the J end by 1 base, with 10 bases between. CDR1 and CDR2 (germline): SQVTM, ANQGSEA. This clonotype was picked up many times. TCRdb redid the calling of the RT-PCR reads with MiXCR, one entry per CDR3 protein. Counted here are about 74,000 distinct CDR3 sequences, approximately 25% occurring once; the ten biggest clones make up around 27%. Sequenced: blood, either unsorted or a sorted T cell fraction (not recorded which). The chain is built from TRBV29-1 and TRBJ2-1, with D maybe TRBD1 (5 bases). The receptor was isolated from a human donor who was either an allogeneic HSCT recipient or a stem cell or donor lymphocyte infusion donor (not recorded which). It is not recorded whose cells these are; they may come from a transplant donor. CDR3 loop: CSVRQWSYNEQFF. In DNA, the CDR3 is TGCAGCGTCCGACAGTGGTCCTACAATGAGCAGTTCTTC.